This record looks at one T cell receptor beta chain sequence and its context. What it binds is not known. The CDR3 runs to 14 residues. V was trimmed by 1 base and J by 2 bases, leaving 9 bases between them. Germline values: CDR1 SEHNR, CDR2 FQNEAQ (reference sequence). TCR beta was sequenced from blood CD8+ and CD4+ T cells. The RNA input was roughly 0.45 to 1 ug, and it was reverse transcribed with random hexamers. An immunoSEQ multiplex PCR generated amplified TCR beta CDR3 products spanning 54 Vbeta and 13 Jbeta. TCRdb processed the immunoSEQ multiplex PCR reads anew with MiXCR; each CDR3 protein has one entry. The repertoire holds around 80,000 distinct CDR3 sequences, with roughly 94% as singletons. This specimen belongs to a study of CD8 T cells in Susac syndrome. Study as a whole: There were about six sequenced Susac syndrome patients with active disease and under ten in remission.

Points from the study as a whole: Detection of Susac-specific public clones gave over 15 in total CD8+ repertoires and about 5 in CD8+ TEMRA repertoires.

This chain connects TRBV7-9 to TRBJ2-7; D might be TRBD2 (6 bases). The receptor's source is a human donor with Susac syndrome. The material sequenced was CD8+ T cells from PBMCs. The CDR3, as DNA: TGTGCCAGCAGCTTAGAAGGGGAGGCCTACGAGCAGTACTTC. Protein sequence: CASSLEGEAYEQYF.